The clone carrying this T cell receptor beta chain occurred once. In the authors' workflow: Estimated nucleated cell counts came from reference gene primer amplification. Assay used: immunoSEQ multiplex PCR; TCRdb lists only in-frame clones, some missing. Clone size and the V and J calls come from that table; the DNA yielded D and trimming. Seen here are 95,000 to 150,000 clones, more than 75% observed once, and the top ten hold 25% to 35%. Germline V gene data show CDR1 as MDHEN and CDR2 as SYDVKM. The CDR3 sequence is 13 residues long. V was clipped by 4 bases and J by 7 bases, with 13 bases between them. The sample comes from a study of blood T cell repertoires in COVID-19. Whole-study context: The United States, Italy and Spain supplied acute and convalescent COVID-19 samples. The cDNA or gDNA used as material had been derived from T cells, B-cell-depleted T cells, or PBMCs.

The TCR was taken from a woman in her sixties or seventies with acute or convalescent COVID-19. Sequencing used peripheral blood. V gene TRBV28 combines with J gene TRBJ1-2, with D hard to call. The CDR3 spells CASSSMGRRGYTF. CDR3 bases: TGTGCCAGCAGTTCCATGGGCCGGCGTGGCTACACCTTC.